A selection of T cell receptor beta chains follows, all from one sample in a study of T-cell reconstitution after alpha-beta-depleted transplantation in children. Using its own MiXCR run on the PCR reads, TCRdb lists one record per CDR3 protein. The profile shows more than 450,000 distinct CDR3 sequences, around 20% of them singletons. The source was PBMCs from the stem cell graft donor, collected from the stem cell graft. These receptors came from a human donor who donated a stem cell graft to a child with acute lymphoblastic leukemia. The CDR3 runs from the conserved cysteine through the conserved F or W. A clone size is listed for some rows: how often the clone was seen (once, few, many), or a class if it is expanded.

TRBJ1-1 few TRBV4-1 CASSLTRDRVRGTEAFF
TRBJ1-5 - TRBV12-3/TRBV12-4 CASSGTGASNQPQHF
TRBJ1-1 few TRBV6-1 CASSTPTGMNTEAFF
TRBJ2-7 few TRBV12-3/TRBV12-4 CASSFWIAGIDEQYF
TRBJ2-7 - TRBV14 CASSQVLSIEQYF
TRBJ2-1 few TRBV6-4 CASRGLAGAGYNEQFF
TRBJ1-1 few TRBV29-1 CSVVGEDGAFF
TRBJ1-1 few TRBV21-1 CASTEGEGRNTEAFF
TRBJ2-1 - TRBV7-9 CASSSGDYEQFF
TRBJ2-3 - TRBV12-3/TRBV12-4 CASSYSERLSPDTQYF
TRBJ2-2 few TRBV12-3/TRBV12-4 CASTDIGELFF
TRBJ1-1 few TRBV12-3/TRBV12-4 CASSLIKGGTARGNTEAFF
TRBJ2-7 few TRBV15 CATSRVLGGGDWEQYF